The next 18 T cell receptor beta chains were all read from a single sample in a study of blood T cell repertoires in COVID-19. Sequencing used immunoSEQ multiplex PCR; TCRdb keeps in-frame clones, though not all of them. Here the sample spans approximately 400,000 clones, 80% to 90% being singletons. Material for sequencing was PBMCs or T cells enriched from blood (not recorded which). Receptors originate from a man aged 25-40 years who had recovered from COVID-19.

This clone was seen a few times. The chain employs TRBV5-1 and TRBJ1-2; D may be TRBD1 (5 bases). The germline gives CDR1 SGHRS, CDR2 YFSETQ. The V end lost 1 base, the J end lost 6 bases, and 7 bases lay between the germline ends. The CDR3 totals 12 residues. The CDR3, as DNA: TGCGCCAGCAGCTTGCAGGGCCATGGCTACACCTTC. This sequence encodes CASSLQGHGYTF.

This clone was picked up a small number of times. The chain uses TRBV5-1 and TRBJ1-5; 11 nucleotides line up with TRBD1. CDR3 length: 15 amino acids. J gave up 6 bases and V 0 bases, and 2 bases lay outside the gene matches. Germline V CDR1 and CDR2: SGHRS, YFSETQ. CDR3 coding DNA: TGCGCCAGCAGCTTGGGAGGGACAGGGGGTCAGCCCCAGCATTTT. Translation gives CASSLGGTGGQPQHF.

This clone was recorded only once. This chain uses TRBV19 with TRBJ2-3; D not resolved. CDR3 size: 14 residues. Germline V CDR1 and CDR2: LNHDA, SQIVND (reference sequence). Trimming pared 1 base from V and 0 bases from J, leaving 5 bases between. The CDR3 reads CASSIATSTDTQYF. The CDR3 DNA reads as TGTGCCAGTAGTATAGCGACTAGCACAGATACGCAGTATTTT.

The chain has TRBV7-3 and TRBJ2-2; unclear D gene. V was clipped by 0 bases and J by 4 bases, with 6 bases between them. The CDR3 length is 14 residues. CDR1 SGHTA and CDR2 FQGTGA come from the germline V gene. CDR3 nucleotide sequence: TGTGCCAGCAGCTTAACGGGCCTCACCGGGGAGCTGTTTTTT. It yields the protein CASSLTGLTGELFF.

The gene calls are TRBV5-6 and TRBJ1-5; D is ambiguous. The CDR3 consists of 14 residues. Deletions cut 1 base from V and 4 bases from J, with 9 bases between. Germline V gives CDR1 SGHDT, CDR2 YYEEEE. Here the CDR3 reads CASSLKGGNQPQHF. CDR3 in DNA: TGTGCCAGCAGCTTGAAGGGAGGGAATCAGCCCCAGCATTTT.

This chain links TRBV6-5 with TRBJ1-4; 7 positions match TRBD1. Trimming removed 4 bases from V and 5 bases from J; junction bases left unmatched: 7. CDR3 length equals 15 residues. Germline assignment: CDR1 MNHEY and CDR2 SVGAGI. CDR3 sequence reads: CASSSAGGRNEKLFF. The CDR3 DNA is TGTGCCAGCAGTTCAGCAGGGGGGAGAAATGAAAAACTGTTTTTT.

The V gene is TRBV18, the J gene TRBJ1-2; D call uncertain. Germline-derived CDR1 and CDR2 are KGHSH and LQKENI. This CDR3 has 13 amino acids. The V end was cut by 0 bases, the J end by 5 bases, with 7 bases between. Here the CDR3 DNA reads TGTGCCAGCTCACCACCGACGGAGTATGGCTACACCTTC. It is translated as CASSPPTEYGYTF.

The chain employs TRBV30 and TRBJ1-6, with no clear D. Per germline, CDR1 GTSNPN and CDR2 SVGIG (reference sequence). Trimming took 1 base from V and 6 from J, leaving 10 bases between them. This CDR3 spans 14 amino acids. CDR3 bases: TGTGCCTGGAGTGACACTAACCTTAATTCACCCCTCCACTTT. Translation gives CAWSDTNLNSPLHF.

This clone occurred once. The chain has TRBV11-2 and TRBJ2-1; 9 positions match TRBD2. CDR1 is SGHAT, CDR2 FQNNGV, per germline. The trim removed 6 bases at V and 0 bases at J, leaving 15 bases unmatched. This CDR3 contains 19 residues. The CDR3 DNA reads as TGTGCCAGCAGTTCCCGGGCTAGCGGGGATATTAGCTCCTACAATGAGCAGTTCTTC. It encodes CASSSRASGDISSYNEQFF.

The J gene is TRBJ1-5, the V gene TRBV10-1; maybe TRBD1 (6 bases). Looked up from germline, CDR1 is WNHNN and CDR2 is SYGVQD (reference sequence). V was cut by 7 bases and J by 6 bases, with 10 bases left in between. This CDR3 has 12 residues. DNA for the CDR3: TGCGCCAGCAAGAGGGGGGGTCAGCCCCAGCATTTT. Translating gives CASKRGGQPQHF.

This chain joins TRBV27 and TRBJ2-3, with D possibly being TRBD1 (6 bases). The CDR3 totals 14 residues. Trimming pared 7 bases from V and 2 bases from J, leaving 13 bases between. Germline loops: CDR1 MNHEY, CDR2 SMNVEV (reference sequence). The DNA for the CDR3 is TGTGCCAGCACCTGGGGGCTTAACACAGATACGCAGTATTTT. Its protein product is CASTWGLNTDTQYF.

The chain has TRBV6-5 and TRBJ1-5, with unresolved D. Between the trimmed V and J ends, which lost 5 bases and 5 bases, there was a span of 16 bases. The CDR3 extends over 15 amino acids. Germline V gene lookup returns CDR1 MNHEY and CDR2 SVGAGI. The CDR3 coding sequence is TGTGCCAGCAGTCCCGTAAGAAGAGGCGATCAGCCCCAGCATTTT. It translates to CASSPVRRGDQPQHF.

The rearrangement uses TRBV7-2 and TRBJ1-2; 11 bases map to TRBD1. Germline values: CDR1 SGHTA, CDR2 FQGNSA. This CDR3 is built from 15 residues. The ends lost 4 bases at V and 3 bases at J; junction bases unmatched: 4. The DNA of the CDR3 is TGTGCCAGCAGCTACCGGACAGGGGGCGACTATGGCTACACCTTC. Translating it yields CASSYRTGGDYGYTF.

The chain is built from TRBV7-9 and TRBJ2-1, with 7 bases lining up with TRBD1. The CDR3 loop spans 15 amino acids. J lost 4 bases, V lost 5 bases, and 8 bases had no gene match. Germline CDR1 SEHNR, CDR2 FQNEAQ (reference sequence). CDR3 bases: TGTGCCAGCAGCAAAGACAGGGTCAAATACAATGAGCAGTTCTTC. Its protein is CASSKDRVKYNEQFF. The variable domain in full, with the rest retrieved from reference TRBV7-9 and TRBJ2-1, is DTGVSQNPRHKITKRGQNVTFRCDPISEHNRLYWYRQTLGQGPEFLTYFQNEAQLEKSRLLSDRFSAERPKGSFSTLEIQRTEQGDSAMYLCASSKDRVKYNEQFFGPGTRLTVL.

The chain combines TRBV25-1 with TRBJ1-4; a weak D match, TRBD1 (6 bases). CDR1 is MGHDK, CDR2 SYGVNS, per germline. This CDR3 comprises 16 residues. Between the trimmed V and J ends, which lost 4 bases and 2 bases, there was a span of 14 bases. The CDR3 nucleotides read TGTGCCAGCAGTGCCTCAGGGGTTAGGACTAATGAAAAACTGTTTTTT. It translates to CASSASGVRTNEKLFF.

The chain combines TRBV6-5 with TRBJ2-5, with 8 nucleotides matching TRBD1. Per the germline V gene, CDR1 is MNHEY and CDR2 is SVGAGI. V dropped 6 bases and J dropped 4; count of bases not matched to a gene: 4. This CDR3 contains 13 residues. CDR3 sequence: CASRTTGGETQYF. The CDR3 bases are TGTGCCAGCAGGACTACAGGGGGAGAGACCCAGTACTTC.

V and J are TRBV2 and TRBJ2-7, with 7 nucleotides matching TRBD2. Germline CDR1 SNHLY, CDR2 FYNNEI. Germline trimming cut 0 bases from V and 3 bases from J; bases unmatched to any gene: 5. This CDR3 is 15 amino acids long. CDR3 in DNA: TGTGCCAGCAGTGAAGCGTGGGGGACTAACTACGAGCAGTACTTC. Its translation: CASSEAWGTNYEQYF.

The chain has TRBV7-2 and TRBJ1-1; D unclear. The V gene lost 0 bases and the J gene lost 5 bases, with 4 bases spanning the gap. Germline values: CDR1 SGHTA, CDR2 FQGNSA. The CDR3 runs to 12 residues. CDR3 coding DNA: TGTGCCAGCAGCTTAGCCGGGACTGAAGCTTTCTTT. Translated: CASSLAGTEAFF.